This T cell receptor beta chain was sequenced in a study of blood T cell repertoires in COVID-19. Study information: Donors in the United States, Italy and Spain gave samples during acute or convalescent COVID-19.

Enrolment of Seattle patients took place during active infection, and they were followed longitudinally. Trimming shortened V by 0 bases and J by 4 bases, and 10 bases separated the two germline ends. Looked up from germline, CDR1 is SGHNT and CDR2 is YENEEA. The length of the CDR3 is 14 residues. Study processing details: Counts of nucleated cells, estimated from reference gene primer amplification, were obtained. Clones were sequenced by immunoSEQ multiplex PCR, and TCRdb holds only the in-frame ones, with some missing. V, J and clone size are those of that table, while D and trimming were read from the DNA. Of 150,000 to 200,000 clones listed, about nine tenths are singletons.

Sequences were obtained from peripheral blood. The source is a man aged 25-45 years with COVID-19, enrolled during active disease. The rearrangement joins TRBV11-3 to TRBJ2-7; a weak D match, TRBD1 (6 bases). CDR3 in DNA: TGTGCCAGCAGCTTAGACAGGGGTGGTTACGAGCAGTACTTC. The encoded protein is CASSLDRGGYEQYF.